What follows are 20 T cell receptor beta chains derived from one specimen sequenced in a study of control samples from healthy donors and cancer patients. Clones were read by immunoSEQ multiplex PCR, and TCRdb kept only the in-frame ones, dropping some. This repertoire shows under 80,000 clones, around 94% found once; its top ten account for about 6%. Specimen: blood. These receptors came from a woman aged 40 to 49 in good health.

The CDR3 region is CASSPLGLGTYNEQFF. DNA of the CDR3: TGTGCCAGCTCACCGCTGGGACTAGGCACCTACAATGAGCAGTTCTTC. The chain links TRBV18 to TRBJ2-1; 8 bases align to TRBD2. This CDR3 has 16 residues. CDR1 KGHSH and CDR2 LQKENI come from the germline V gene. Trimming took 3 bases from V and 2 from J; bases not matched to a gene: 6.

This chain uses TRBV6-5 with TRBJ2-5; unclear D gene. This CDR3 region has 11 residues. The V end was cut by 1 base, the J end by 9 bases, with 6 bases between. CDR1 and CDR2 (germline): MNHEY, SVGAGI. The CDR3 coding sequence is TGTGCCAGCAGTTACTATTTTGCCCAGTACTTC. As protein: CASSYYFAQYF.

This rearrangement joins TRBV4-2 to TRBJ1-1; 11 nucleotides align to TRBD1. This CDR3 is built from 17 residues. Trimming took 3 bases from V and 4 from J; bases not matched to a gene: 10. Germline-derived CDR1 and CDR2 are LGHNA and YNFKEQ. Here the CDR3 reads CASSQGQGGFEGTEAFF. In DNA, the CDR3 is TGTGCCAGCAGCCAGGGACAGGGGGGTTTCGAGGGCACTGAAGCTTTCTTT.

CDR3 coding DNA: TGTGCCAGCAGCCAGAGGGGCGGGGGTGAAGCTTTCTTT. The encoded protein is CASSQRGGGEAFF. The chain links TRBV4-2 to TRBJ1-1, with a possible D match to TRBD1 (5 bases). Trimming took off 3 bases at V and 7 bases at J, with 12 bases between the two ends. The CDR3 is 13 residues long. Germline loops: CDR1 LGHNA, CDR2 YNFKEQ.

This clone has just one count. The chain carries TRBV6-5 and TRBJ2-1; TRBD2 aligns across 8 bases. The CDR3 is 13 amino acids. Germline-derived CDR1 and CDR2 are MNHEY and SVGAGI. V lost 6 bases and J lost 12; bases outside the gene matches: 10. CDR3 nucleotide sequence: TGTGCCAGCAGCCGGAGGGGGACTAGGATGCAGTTCTTC. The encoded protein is CASSRRGTRMQFF.

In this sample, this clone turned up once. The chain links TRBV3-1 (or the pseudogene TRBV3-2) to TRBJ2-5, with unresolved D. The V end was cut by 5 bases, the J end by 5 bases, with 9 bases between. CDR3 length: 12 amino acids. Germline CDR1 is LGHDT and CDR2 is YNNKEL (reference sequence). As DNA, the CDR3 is TGTGCCAGCAGCGCCTCCCCGGAGACCCAGTACTTC. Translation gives CASSASPETQYF.

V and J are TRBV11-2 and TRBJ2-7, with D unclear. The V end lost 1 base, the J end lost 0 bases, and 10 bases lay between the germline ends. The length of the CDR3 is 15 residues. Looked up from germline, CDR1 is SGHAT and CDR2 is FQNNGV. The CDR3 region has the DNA TGTGCCAGCAGCTTAGTTCTGGGAAGCTCCTACGAGCAGTACTTC. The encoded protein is CASSLVLGSSYEQYF.

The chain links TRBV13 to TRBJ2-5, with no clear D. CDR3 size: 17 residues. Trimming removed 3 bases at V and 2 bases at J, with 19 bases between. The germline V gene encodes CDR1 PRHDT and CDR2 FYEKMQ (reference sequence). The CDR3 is CASSFLRSGLGQETQYF. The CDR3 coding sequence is TGTGCCAGCAGCTTTCTGAGGTCAGGCCTGGGACAAGAGACCCAGTACTTC.

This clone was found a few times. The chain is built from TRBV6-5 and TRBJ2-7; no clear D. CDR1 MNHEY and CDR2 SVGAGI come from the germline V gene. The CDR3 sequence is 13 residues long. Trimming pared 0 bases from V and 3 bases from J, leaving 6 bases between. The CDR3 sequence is CASSYSGFYEQYF. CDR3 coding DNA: TGTGCCAGCAGTTACTCTGGATTCTACGAGCAGTACTTC.

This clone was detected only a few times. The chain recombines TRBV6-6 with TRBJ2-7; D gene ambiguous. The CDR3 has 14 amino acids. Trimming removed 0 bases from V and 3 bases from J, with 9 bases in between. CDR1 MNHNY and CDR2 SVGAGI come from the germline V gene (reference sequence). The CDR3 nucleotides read TGTGCCAGCAGTTACTCGACACAGCTCTACGAGCAGTACTTC. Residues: CASSYSTQLYEQYF.

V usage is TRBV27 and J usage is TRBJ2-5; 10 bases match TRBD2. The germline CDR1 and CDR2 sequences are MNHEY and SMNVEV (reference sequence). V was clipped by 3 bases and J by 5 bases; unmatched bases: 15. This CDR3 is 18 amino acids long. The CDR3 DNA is TGTGCCAGCAGTTTTTATGGGGCCCTAGCGGGGGAGAGGGAGACCCAGTACTTC. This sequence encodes CASSFYGALAGERETQYF.

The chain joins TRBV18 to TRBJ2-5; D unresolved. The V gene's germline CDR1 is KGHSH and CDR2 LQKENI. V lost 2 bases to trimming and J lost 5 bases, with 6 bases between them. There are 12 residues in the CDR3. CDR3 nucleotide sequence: TGTGCCAGCTCACCAGGCGACGAGACCCAGTACTTC. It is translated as CASSPGDETQYF.

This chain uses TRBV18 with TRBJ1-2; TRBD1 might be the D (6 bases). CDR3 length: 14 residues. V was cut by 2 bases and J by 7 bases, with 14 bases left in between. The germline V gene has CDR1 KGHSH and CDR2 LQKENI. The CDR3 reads CASSPSPDRAGYTF. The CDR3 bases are TGTGCCAGCTCACCATCGCCGGACAGAGCTGGCTACACCTTC. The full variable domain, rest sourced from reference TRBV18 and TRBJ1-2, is NAGVMQNPRHLVRRRGQEARLRCSPMKGHSHVYWYRQLPEEGLKFMVYLQKENIIDESGMPKERFSAEFPKEGPSILRIQQVVRGDSAAYFCASSPSPDRAGYTFGSGTRLTVV.

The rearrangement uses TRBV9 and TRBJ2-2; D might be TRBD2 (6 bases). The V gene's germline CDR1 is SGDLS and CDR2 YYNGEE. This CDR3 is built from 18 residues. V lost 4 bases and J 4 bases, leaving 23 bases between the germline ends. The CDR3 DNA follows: TGTGCCAGCAGCCCACAGCTGGGAGGACCTAGGTTCACCGGGGAGCTGTTTTTT. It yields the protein CASSPQLGGPRFTGELFF.

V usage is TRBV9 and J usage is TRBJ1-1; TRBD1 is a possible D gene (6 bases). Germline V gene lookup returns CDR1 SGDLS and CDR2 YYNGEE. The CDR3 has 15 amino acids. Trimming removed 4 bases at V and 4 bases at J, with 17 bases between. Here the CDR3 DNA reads TGTGCCAGCAGCCCGGGGGCCTCCGGGCGCACTGAAGCTTTCTTT. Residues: CASSPGASGRTEAFF.

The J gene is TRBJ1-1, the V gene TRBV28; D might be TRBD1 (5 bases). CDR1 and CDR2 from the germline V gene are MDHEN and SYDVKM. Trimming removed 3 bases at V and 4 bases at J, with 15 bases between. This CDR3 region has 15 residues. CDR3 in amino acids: CASSFHGTLLTEAFF. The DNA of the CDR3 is TGTGCCAGCAGTTTCCACGGGACGCTACTCACTGAAGCTTTCTTT.

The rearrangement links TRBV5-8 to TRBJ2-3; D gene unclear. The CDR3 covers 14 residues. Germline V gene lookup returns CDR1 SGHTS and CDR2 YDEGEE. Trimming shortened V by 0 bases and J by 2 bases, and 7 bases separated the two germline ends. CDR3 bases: TGTGCCAGCAGCTTGGCGGCTATCACAGATACGCAGTATTTT. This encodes CASSLAAITDTQYF. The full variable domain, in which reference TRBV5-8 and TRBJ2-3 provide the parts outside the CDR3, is EAGVTQSPTHLIKTRGQQATLRCSPISGHTSVYWYQQALGLGLQFLLWYDEGEERNRGNFPPRFSGRQFPNYSSELNVNALELEDSALYLCASSLAAITDTQYFGPGTRLTVL.

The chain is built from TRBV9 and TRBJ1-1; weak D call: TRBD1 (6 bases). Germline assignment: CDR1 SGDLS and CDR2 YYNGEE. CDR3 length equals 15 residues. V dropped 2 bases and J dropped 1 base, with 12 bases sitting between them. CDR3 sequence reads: CASSVRQETNTEAFF. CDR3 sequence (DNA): TGTGCCAGCAGCGTGAGACAGGAGACGAACACTGAAGCTTTCTTT.

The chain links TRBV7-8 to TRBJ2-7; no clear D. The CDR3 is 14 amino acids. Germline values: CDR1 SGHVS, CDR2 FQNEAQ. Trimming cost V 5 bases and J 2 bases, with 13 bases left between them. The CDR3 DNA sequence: TGTGCCAGCAGCGCCGGACGGGCTGCCTACGAGCAGTACTTC. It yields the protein CASSAGRAAYEQYF.

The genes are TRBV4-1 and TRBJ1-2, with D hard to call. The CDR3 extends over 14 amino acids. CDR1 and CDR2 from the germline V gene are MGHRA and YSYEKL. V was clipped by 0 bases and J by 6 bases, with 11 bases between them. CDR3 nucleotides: TGCGCCAGCAGCCAAGACACCCCAAGGGATGGCTACACCTTC. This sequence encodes CASSQDTPRDGYTF.